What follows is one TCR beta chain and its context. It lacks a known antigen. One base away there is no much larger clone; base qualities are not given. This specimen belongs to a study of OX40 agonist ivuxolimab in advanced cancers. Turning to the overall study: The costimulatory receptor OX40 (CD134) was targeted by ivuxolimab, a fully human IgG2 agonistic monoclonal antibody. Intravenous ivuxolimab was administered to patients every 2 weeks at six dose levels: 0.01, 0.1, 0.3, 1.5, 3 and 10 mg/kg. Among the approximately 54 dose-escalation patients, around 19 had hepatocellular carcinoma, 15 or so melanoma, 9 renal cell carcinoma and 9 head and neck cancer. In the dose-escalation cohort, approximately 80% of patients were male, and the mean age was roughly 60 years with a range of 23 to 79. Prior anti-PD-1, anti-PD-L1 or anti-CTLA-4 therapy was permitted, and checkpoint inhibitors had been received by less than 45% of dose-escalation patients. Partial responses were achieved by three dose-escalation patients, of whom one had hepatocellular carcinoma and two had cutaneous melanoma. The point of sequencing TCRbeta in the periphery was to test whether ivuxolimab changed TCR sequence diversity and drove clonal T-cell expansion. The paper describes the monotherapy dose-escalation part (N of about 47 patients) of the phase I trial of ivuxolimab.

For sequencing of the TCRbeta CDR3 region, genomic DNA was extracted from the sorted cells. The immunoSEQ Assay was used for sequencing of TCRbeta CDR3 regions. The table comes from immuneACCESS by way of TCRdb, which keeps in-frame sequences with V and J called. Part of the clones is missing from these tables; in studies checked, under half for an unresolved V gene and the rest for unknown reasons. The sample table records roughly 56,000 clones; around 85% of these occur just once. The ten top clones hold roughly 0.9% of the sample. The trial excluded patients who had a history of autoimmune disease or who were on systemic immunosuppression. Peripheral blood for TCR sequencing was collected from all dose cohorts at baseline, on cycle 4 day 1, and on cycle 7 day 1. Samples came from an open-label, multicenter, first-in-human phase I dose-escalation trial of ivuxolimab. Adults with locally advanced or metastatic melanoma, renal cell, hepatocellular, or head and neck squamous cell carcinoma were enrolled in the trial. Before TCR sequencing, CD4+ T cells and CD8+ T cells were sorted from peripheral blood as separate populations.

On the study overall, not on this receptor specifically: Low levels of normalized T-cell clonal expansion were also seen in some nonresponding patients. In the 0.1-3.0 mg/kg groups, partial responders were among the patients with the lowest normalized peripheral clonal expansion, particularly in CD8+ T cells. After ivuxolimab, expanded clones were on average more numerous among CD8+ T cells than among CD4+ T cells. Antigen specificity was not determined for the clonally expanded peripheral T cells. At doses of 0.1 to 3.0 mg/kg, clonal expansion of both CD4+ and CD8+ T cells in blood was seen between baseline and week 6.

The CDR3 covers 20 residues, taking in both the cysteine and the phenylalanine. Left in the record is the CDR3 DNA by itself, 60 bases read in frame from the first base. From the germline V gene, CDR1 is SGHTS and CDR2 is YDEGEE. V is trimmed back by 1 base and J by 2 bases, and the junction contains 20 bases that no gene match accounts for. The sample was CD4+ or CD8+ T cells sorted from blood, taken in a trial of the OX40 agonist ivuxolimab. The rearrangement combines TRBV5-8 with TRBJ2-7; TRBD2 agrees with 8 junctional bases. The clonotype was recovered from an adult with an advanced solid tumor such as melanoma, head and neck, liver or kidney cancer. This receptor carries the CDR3 CASSLQSKIQAGVLPYEQYF. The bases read TGTGCCAGCAGCTTGCAATCGAAGATACAAGCGGGAGTGTTACCCTACGAGCAGTACTTC. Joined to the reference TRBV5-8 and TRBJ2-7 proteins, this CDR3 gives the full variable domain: EAGVTQSPTHLIKTRGQQATLRCSPISGHTSVYWYQQALGLGLQFLLWYDEGEERNRGNFPPRFSGRQFPNYSSELNVNALELEDSALYLCASSLQSKIQAGVLPYEQYFGPGTRLTVT.